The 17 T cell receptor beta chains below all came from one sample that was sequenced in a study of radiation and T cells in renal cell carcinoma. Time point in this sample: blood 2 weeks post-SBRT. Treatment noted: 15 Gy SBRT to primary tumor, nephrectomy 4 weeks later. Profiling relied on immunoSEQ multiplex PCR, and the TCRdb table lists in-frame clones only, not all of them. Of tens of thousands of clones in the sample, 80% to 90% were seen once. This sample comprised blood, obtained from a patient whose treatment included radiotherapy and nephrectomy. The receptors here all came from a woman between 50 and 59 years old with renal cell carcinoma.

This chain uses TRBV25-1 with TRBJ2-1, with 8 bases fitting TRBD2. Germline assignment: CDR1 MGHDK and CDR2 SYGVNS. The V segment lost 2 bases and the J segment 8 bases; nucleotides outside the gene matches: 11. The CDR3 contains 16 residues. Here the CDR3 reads CASSERVGRAGDEQFF. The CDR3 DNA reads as TGTGCCAGCAGTGAACGGGTCGGGAGGGCCGGTGATGAGCAGTTCTTC.

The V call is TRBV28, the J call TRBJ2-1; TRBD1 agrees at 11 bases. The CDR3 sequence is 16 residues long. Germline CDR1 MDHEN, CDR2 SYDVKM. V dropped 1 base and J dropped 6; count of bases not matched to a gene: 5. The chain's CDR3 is CASSLFGQGASNEQFF. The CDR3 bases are TGTGCCAGCAGTTTATTTGGACAGGGGGCGTCCAATGAGCAGTTCTTC.

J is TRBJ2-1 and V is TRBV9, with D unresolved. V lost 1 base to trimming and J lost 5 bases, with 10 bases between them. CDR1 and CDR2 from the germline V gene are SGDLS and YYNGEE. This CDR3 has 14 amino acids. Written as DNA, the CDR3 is TGTGCCAGCAGCGTACCGGGCAACGACAATGAGCAGTTCTTC. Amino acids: CASSVPGNDNEQFF.

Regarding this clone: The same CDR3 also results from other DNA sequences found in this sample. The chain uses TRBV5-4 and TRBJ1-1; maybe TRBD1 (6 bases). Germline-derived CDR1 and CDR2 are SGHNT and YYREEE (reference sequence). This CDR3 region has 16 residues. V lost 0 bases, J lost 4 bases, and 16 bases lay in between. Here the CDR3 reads CASSLERTGGGTEAFF. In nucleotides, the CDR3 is TGTGCCAGCAGCTTGGAAAGGACGGGGGGCGGCACTGAAGCTTTCTTT.

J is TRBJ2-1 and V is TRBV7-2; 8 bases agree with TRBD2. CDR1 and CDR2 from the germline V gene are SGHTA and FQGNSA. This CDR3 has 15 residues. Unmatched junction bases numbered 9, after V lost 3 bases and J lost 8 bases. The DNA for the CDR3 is TGTGCCAGCAGCTTGGAAGCGGGAGTGTCCGATGAGCAGTTCTTC. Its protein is CASSLEAGVSDEQFF. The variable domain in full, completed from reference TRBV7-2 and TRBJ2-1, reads GAGVSQSPSNKVTEKGKDVELRCDPISGHTALYWYRQSLGQGLEFLIYFQGNSAPDKSGLPSDRFSAERTGGSVSTLTIQRTQQEDSAVYLCASSLEAGVSDEQFFGPGTRLTVL.

As DNA, the CDR3 is TGCGCCAGCAGCAAGGGACTAGCGGGCACAGATACGCAGTATTTT. As protein: CASSKGLAGTDTQYF. The chain uses TRBV5-1 and TRBJ2-3; 11 nucleotides match TRBD2. The CDR3 runs to 15 residues. Germline lookup yields CDR1 SGHRS and CDR2 YFSETQ. Losses at the gene ends were 4 bases for V and 1 base for J; bases not matched to a gene: 2.

The DNA for the CDR3 is TGCAGTGCTAGAGTTGTGAATGAGCAGTTCTTC. Translated, it gives CSARVVNEQFF. This sequence joins TRBV20-1 and TRBJ2-1; D gene uncertain. Germline-derived CDR1 and CDR2 are DFQATT and SNEGSKA (reference sequence). CDR3 length equals 11 residues. V dropped 1 base and J dropped 7 bases, with 5 bases sitting between them.

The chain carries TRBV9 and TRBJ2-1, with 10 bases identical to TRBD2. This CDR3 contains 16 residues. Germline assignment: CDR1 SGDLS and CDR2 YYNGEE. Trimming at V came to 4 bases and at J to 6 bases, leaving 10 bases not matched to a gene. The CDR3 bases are TGTGCCAGCAGCTCAGAGCGGGAGGGCGCTGGCAATGAGCAGTTCTTC. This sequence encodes CASSSEREGAGNEQFF. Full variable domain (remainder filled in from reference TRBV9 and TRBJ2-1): DSGVTQTPKHLITATGQRVTLRCSPRSGDLSVYWYQQSLDQGLQFLIQYYNGEERAKGNILERFSAQQFPDLHSELNLSSLELGDSALYFCASSSEREGAGNEQFFGPGTRLTVL.

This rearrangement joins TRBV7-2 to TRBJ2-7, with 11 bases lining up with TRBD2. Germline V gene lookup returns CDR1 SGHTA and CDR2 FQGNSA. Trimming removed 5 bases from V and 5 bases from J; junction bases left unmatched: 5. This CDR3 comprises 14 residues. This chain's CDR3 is CASSPMTSGDEQYF. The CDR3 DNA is TGTGCCAGCAGCCCTATGACTAGCGGGGACGAGCAGTACTTC.

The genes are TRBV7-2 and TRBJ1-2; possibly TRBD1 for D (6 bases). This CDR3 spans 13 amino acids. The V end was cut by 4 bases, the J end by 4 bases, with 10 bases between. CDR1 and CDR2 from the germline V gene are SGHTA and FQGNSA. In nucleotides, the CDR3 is TGTGCCAGCAGCTCACAGGGAAGCTATGGCTACACCTTC. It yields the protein CASSSQGSYGYTF.

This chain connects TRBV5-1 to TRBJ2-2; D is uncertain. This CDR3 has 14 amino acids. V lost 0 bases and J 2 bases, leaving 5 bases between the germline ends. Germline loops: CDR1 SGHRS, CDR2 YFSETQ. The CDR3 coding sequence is TGCGCCAGCAGCTTGGGAATTAACACCGGGGAGCTGTTTTTT. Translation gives CASSLGINTGELFF.

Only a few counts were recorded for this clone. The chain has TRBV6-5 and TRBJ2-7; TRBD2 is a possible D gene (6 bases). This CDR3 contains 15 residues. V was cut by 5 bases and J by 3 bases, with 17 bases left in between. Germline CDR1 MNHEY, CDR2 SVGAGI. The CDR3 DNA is TGTGCCAGCAGTGCCTACGGGGGACCGGGCTACGAGCAGTACTTC. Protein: CASSAYGGPGYEQYF.

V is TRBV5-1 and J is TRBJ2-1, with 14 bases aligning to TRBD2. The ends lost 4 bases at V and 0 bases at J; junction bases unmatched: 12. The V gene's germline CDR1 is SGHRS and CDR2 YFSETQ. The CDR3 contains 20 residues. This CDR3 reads CASSPRTSGRYLGSYNEQFF. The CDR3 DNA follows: TGCGCCAGCAGCCCACGGACTAGCGGGAGGTACTTAGGCTCCTACAATGAGCAGTTCTTC. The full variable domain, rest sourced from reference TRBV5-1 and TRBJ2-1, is KAGVTQTPRYLIKTRGQQVTLSCSPISGHRSVSWYQQTPGQGLQFLFEYFSETQRNKGNFPGRFSGRQFSNSRSEMNVSTLELGDSALYLCASSPRTSGRYLGSYNEQFFGPGTRLTVL.

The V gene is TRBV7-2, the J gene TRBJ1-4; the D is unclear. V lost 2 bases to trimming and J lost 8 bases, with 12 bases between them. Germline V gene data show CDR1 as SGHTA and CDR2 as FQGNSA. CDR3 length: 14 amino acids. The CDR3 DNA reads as TGTGCCAGCAGCTTACTAGGACGTAGGGAAAAACTGTTTTTT. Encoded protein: CASSLLGRREKLFF.

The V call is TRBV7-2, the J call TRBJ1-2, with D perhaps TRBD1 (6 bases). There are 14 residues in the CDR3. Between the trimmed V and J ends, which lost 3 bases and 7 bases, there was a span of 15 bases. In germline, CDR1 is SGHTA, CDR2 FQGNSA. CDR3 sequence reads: CASSLRQASGGYTF. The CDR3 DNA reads TGTGCCAGCAGCTTGCGACAGGCATCGGGTGGCTACACCTTC.

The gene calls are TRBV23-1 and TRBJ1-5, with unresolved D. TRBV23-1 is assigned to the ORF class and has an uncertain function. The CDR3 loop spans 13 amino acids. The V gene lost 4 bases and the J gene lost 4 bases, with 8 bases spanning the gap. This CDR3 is CASSPKGNQPQHF. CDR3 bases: TGCGCCAGCAGTCCCAAGGGTAATCAGCCCCAGCATTTT.

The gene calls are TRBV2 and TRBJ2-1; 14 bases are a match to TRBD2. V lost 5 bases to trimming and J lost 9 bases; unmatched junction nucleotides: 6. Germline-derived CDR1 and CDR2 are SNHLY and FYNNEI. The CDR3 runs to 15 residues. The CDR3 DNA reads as TGTGCCAGCAGTCCGACTAGCGGGGGGGCCGTTGAGCAGTTCTTC. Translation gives CASSPTSGGAVEQFF.